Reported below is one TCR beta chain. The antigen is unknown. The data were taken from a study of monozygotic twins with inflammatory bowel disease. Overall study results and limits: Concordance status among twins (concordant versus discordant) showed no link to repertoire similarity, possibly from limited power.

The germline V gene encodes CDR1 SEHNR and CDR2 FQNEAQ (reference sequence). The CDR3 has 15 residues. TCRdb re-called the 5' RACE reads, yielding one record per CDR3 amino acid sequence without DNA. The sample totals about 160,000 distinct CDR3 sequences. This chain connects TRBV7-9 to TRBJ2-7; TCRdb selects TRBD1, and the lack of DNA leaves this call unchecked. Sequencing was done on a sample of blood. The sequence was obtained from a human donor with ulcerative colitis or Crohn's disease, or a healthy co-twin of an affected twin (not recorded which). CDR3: CASRTSGHRDYEQYF.